This entry is about one T cell receptor (beta chain). The source of the sample is a study of blood T cell repertoires in COVID-19. The CDR3 sequence is 15 residues long. With 3 bases clipped from V and 5 bases from J, the junction kept 3 bases outside the gene matches. Germline values: CDR1 KGHSH, CDR2 LQKENI. Clones were sequenced by immunoSEQ multiplex PCR, and TCRdb holds only the in-frame ones, with some missing. The table shows 60,000 to 75,000 clones, with 65% to 80% occurring only once. Sequencing input: peripheral blood. The rearrangement joins TRBV18 to TRBJ2-5, with TRBD2 matching over 13 bases. This TCR derives from an older woman with acute or convalescent COVID-19. The CDR3 region has the DNA TGTGCCAGCTCACCTGGACTAGCGGGGGTGGAGACCCAGTACTTC. Its translation is CASSPGLAGVETQYF.